This T cell receptor beta chain appears in the sequencing data of a study of T-cell reconstitution after alpha-beta-depleted transplantation in children. Study observations and caveats: It was surviving recipient T cells and thymic progenitors that gave some patients high TCRbeta diversity at day 60. Several hundred expanded graft clones reportedly supplied alpha-beta T cells about two months after transplant.

This CDR3 is 16 amino acids long. Trimming cost V 5 bases and J 2 bases, with 19 bases left between them. CDR1 is SEHNR and CDR2 is FQNEAQ in the germline V gene (reference sequence). Library preparation (for TCRbeta) was performed with unique molecular identifiers. TCRdb re-analysed the PCR reads in MiXCR, keeping a single row per CDR3 protein. The sample consists of around 16,000 distinct CDR3 sequences, roughly 5.3% of them appearing once. This clonotype appeared many times. Its antigen is currently unknown. The sequencing here drew on PBMCs, taken before TCRalphabeta/CD19-depleted stem cell transplant. The clonotype comes from a boy younger than 18 with acute lymphoblastic leukemia, due to receive a stem cell transplant. The V call is TRBV7-9, the J call TRBJ2-7, with D possibly TRBD1 on 5 matching bases. CDR3 bases: TGTGCCAGCAGCGCCAACACAGGCGAACCAACCTACGAGCAGTACTTC. Its translation is CASSANTGEPTYEQYF.